The T cell receptor beta chain under discussion was sequenced for a study of cytotoxic CD8 clonotypes in ibrutinib-treated CLL. Points from the study as a whole: At progression, clonality fell back toward baseline after rising at ibrutinib response. Public clonotypes, rarely seen, contracted or held steady on treatment.

On this clone: The antigen is undetermined.

Cryopreserved PBMCs yielded about 2 micrograms of genomic DNA for TCR beta libraries. Produced via immunoSEQ multiplex PCR; TCRdb's table is partial and in-frame only. The sample has hundreds of thousands of clones; 67% are singletons. Germline CDR1 is MDHEN and CDR2 is SYDVKM. The CDR3 spans 16 residues. The V and J ends lost 6 bases and 7 bases respectively, with 25 bases between them. The sample in question was PBMCs, obtained after 36 months of ibrutinib treatment. This receptor was taken from a human donor with chronic lymphocytic leukemia. This rearrangement joins TRBV28 to TRBJ2-7; possible D gene TRBD2, 5 bases. The CDR3 DNA reads as TGTGCCAGCAGACCCCATCGGGGATACAGCCGATGGGAGCAGTACTTC. It specifies CASRPHRGYSRWEQYF.